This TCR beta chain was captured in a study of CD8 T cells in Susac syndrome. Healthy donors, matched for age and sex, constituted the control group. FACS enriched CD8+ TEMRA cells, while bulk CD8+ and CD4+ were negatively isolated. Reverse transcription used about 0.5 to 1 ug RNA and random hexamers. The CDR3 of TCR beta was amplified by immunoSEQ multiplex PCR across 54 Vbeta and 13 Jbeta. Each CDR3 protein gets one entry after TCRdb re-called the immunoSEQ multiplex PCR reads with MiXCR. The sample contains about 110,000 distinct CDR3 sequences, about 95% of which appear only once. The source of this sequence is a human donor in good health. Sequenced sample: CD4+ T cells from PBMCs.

The CDR3 bases are TGTGCCAGCAGAACAGGGGCGGAGACCCAGTACTTC. This translates into CASRTGAETQYF. The chain links TRBV28 to TRBJ2-5; TRBD1 matches at 7 bases. Trimming took 6 bases from V and 5 from J; bases not matched to a gene: 3. There are 12 residues in the CDR3. Germline V lookup: CDR1 MDHEN, CDR2 SYDVKM.